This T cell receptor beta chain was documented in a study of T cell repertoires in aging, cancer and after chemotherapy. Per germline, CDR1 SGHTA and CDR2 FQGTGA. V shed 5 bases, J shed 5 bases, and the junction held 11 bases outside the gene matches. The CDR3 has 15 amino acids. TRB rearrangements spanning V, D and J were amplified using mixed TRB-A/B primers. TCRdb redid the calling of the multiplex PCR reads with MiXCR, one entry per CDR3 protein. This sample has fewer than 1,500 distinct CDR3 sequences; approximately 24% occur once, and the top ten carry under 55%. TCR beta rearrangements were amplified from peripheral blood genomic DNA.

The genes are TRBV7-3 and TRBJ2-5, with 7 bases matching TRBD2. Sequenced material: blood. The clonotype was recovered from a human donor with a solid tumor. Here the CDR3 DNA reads TGTGCCAGCAGCCCCGGGGGGACGCCATTCGAGACCCAGTACTTC. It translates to CASSPGGTPFETQYF.